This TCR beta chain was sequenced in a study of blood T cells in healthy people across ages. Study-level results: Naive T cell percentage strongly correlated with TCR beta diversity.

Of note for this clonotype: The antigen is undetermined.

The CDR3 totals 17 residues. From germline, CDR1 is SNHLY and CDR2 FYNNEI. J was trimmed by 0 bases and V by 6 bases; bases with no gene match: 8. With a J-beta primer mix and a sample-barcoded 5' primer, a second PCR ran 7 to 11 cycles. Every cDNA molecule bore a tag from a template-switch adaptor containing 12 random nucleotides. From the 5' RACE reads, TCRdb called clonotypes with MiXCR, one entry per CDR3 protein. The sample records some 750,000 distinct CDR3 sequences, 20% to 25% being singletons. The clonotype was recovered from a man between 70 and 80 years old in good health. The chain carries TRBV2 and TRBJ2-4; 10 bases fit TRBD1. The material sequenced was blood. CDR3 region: CASRRDRGFEAKNIQYF. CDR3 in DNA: TGTGCCAGCAGGAGGGACAGGGGATTCGAAGCCAAAAACATTCAGTACTTC.